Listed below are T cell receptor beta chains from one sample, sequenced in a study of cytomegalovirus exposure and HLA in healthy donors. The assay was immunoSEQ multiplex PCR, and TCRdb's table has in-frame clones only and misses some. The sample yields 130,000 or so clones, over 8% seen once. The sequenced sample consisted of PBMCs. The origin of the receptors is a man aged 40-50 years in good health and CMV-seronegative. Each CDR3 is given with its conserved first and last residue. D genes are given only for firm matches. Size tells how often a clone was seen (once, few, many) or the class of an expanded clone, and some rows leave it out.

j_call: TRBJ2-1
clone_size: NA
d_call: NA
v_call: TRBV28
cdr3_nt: TGTGCCAGCAGTTTATTCGGGGATGGACTTCAGTTCTTC
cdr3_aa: CASSLFGDGLQFF

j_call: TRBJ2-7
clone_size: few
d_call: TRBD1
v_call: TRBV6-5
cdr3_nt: TGTGCCAGCAGTTTTACCAAAACAGGGGACCCCTACGAGCAGTACTTC
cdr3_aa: CASSFTKTGDPYEQYF

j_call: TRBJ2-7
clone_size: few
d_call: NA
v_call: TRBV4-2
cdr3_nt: TGTGCCAGCAGCCCGGGAGGACAGGGTTCCTACGAGCAGTACTTC
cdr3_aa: CASSPGGQGSYEQYF

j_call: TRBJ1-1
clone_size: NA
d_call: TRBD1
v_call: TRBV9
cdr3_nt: TGTGCCAGCAGCGTAACAGGGGTTGGGACTGAAGCTTTCTTT
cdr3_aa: CASSVTGVGTEAFF

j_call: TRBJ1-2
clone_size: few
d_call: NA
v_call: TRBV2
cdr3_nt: TGTGCCAGCAGTCGCGACAAGAACTATGGCTACACCTTC
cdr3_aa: CASSRDKNYGYTF

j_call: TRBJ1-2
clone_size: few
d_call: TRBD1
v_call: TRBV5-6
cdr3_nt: TGTGCCAGCAGCCGGGGACAGGGGGGGCGGGGCTACACCTTC
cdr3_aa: CASSRGQGGRGYTF

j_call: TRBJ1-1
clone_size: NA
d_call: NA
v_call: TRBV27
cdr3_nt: TGTGCCAGCAGTTTCAGTACACCGAACACTGAAGCTTTCTTT
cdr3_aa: CASSFSTPNTEAFF

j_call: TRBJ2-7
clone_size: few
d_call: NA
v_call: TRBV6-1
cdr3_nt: TGTGCCAGCAGTGAACCCGGCGGGCCCATCTACGAGCAGTACTTC
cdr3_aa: CASSEPGGPIYEQYF

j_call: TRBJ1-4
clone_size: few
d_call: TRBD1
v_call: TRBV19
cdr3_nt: TGTGCCAGTAGTATGGACAGGCCAACTAATGAAAAACTGTTTTTT
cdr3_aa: CASSMDRPTNEKLFF

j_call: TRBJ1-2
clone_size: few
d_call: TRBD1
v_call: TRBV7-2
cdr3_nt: TGTGCCAGCAGCAAGACAGGGTCGTCAGGTGGCTACACCTTC
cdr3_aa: CASSKTGSSGGYTF

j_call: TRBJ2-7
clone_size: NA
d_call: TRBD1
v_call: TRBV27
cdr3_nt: TGTGCCAGCAGTCTCCACGGACAGGTCTCTCTGTACGAGCAGTACTTC
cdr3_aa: CASSLHGQVSLYEQYF

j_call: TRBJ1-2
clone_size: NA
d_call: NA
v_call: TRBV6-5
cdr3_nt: TGTGCCAGCAGTCCTAGTTACGACCACTATGGCTACAAATTC
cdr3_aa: CASSPSYDHYGYKF

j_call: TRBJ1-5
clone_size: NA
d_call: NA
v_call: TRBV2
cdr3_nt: TGTGCCAGCAGTGACCCAGGGGAGGGGAGCAATCAGCCCCAGCATTTT
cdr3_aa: CASSDPGEGSNQPQHF

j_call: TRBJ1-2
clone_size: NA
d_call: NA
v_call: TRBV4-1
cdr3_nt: TGCGCCAGCAGCCAAACGGGACTCGGAGGCTACACCTTC
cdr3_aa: CASSQTGLGGYTF

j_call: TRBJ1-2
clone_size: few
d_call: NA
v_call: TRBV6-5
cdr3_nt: TGTGCCAGTAGTAACCAGGGGACGGGAGGCTACACCTTC
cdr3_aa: CASSNQGTGGYTF

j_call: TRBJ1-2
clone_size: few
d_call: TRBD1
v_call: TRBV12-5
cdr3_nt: TGTGCTAGTGCCGAGAAGGTAGGGGGCGGAGGCTATGGCTACACCTTC
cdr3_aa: CASAEKVGGGGYGYTF

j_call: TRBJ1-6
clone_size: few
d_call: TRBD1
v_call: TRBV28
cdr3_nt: TGTGCCAGCGGGTGGGGGACAGGTACAAATTCACCCCTCCACTTT
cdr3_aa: CASGWGTGTNSPLHF

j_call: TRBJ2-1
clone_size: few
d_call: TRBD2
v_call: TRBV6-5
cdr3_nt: TGTGCCAGCAGAGAGGTGGGGGGGGCCTACAATGAGCAGTTCTTC
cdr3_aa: CASREVGGAYNEQFF

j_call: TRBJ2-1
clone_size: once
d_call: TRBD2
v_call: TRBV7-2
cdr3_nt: TGTGCCAGCAGTGGCCGCCCCGGGGGGACGGGTGATGAGCAGTTCTTC
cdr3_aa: CASSGRPGGTGDEQFF

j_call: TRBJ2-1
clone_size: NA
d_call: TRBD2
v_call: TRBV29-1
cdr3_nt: TGCAGCGTTGTCGGGGGGGGAAGCTACAATGAGCAGTTCTTC
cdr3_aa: CSVVGGGSYNEQFF

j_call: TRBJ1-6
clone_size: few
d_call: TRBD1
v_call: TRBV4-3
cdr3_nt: TGCGCCAGCAGCCAAACACAGGGGGCTTCCTCCTATAATTCACCCCTCCACTTT
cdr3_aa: CASSQTQGASSYNSPLHF

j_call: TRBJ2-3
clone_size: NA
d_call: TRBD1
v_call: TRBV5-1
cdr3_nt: TGCGCCAGCAGCTTGGACACAGGGGGCTTCACAGATACGCAGTATTTT
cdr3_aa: CASSLDTGGFTDTQYF

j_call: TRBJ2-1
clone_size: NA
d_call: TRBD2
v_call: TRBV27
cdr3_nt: TGTGCCAGCAGTCCCCGAGCGGGGGGCTCCTACAATGAGCAGTTCTTC
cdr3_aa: CASSPRAGGSYNEQFF

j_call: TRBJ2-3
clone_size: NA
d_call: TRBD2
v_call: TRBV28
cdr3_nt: TGTGCCAGCTCATCTAGCGGGGCACAGACTACGCAGTATTTT
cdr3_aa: CASSSSGAQTTQYF

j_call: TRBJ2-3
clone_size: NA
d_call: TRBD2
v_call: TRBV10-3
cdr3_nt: TGTGCCATCAGTGAGTCAGGTCGGGGGGGCCGGGATACGCAGTATTTT
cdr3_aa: CAISESGRGGRDTQYF

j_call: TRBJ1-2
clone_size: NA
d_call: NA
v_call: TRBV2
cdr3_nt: TGTGCCAGCAGTGAAGCGGTGACAGCGGGCTATGGCTACACCTTC
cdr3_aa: CASSEAVTAGYGYTF

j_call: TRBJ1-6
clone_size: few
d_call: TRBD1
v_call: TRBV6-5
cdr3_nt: TGTGCCAGCCGGAGGACAGGGGGTAATTCACCCCTCCACTTT
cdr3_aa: CASRRTGGNSPLHF

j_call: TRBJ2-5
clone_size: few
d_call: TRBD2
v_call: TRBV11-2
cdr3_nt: TGTGCCAGCAGCTTAGTTGGGGGGGGAGAACAAGAGACCCAGTACTTC
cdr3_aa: CASSLVGGGEQETQYF

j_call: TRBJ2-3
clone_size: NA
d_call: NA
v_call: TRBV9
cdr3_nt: TGTGCCAGCAGCGAATATTCGAGCACAGATACGCAGTATTTT
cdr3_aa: CASSEYSSTDTQYF

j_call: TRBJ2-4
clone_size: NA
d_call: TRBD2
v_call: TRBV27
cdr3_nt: TGTGCCAGCAGTACTAGCGGGGGTATTCAGTACTTC
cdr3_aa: CASSTSGGIQYF

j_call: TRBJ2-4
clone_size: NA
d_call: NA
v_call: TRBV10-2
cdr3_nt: TGCGCCAGCGGAGGGTTCAACATTCAGTACTTC
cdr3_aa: CASGGFNIQYF

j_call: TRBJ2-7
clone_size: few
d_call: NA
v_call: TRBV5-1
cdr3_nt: TGCGCCAGTTACCCCGGGGGGCCTTCCTACGAGCAGTACTTC
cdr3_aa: CASYPGGPSYEQYF

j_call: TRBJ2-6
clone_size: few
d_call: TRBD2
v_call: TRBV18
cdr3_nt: TGTGCCAGCTCACCACTAGCGGGGGCCCACTCTGGGGCCAACGTCCTGACTTTC
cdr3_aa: CASSPLAGAHSGANVLTF

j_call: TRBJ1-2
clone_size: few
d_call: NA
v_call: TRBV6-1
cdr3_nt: TGTGCCAGCAGTGAAATAACCAGGGGCCATGGCTACACCTTC
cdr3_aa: CASSEITRGHGYTF

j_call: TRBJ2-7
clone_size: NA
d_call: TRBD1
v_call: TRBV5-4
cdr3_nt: TGTGCCAGCAGCCAGGGACAGTTTTCCTACGAGCAGTACTTC
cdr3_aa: CASSQGQFSYEQYF

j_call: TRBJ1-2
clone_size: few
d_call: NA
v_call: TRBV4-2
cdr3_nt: TGTGCCAGCAGCCAAGATCGAAACAGGGTGTATGGCTACACCTTC
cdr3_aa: CASSQDRNRVYGYTF

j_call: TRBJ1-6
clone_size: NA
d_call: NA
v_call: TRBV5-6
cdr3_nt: TGTGCCAGCAGCGCCATTTTGGGAGGTGGTAGACCCCTCCACTTT
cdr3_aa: CASSAILGGGRPLHF

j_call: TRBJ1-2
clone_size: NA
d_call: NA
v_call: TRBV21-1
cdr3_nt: TGTGCCAGCAGCAAAGAGGGAGGATCTAACTATGGCTACACCTTC
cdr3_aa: CASSKEGGSNYGYTF

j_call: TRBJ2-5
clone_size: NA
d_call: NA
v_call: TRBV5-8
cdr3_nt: TGTGCCAGCAGCTTGTGGTGGGGAGGTGGGTCGAACCAAGAGACCCAGTACTTC
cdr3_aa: CASSLWWGGGSNQETQYF

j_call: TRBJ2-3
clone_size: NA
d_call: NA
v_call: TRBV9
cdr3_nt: TGTGCCAGCAGCGGTGGGGGGGCTAGCACAGATACGCAGTATTTT
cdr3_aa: CASSGGGASTDTQYF

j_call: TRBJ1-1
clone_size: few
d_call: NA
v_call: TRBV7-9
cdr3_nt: TGTGCCAGCAGCCCTTCAGGTGGGACTGAAGCTTTCTTT
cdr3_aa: CASSPSGGTEAFF

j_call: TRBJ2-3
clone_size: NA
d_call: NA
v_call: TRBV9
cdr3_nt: TGTGCCAGCAGCGTAGGCGGCGGGGTTATCACAGATACGCAGTATTTT
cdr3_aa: CASSVGGGVITDTQYF

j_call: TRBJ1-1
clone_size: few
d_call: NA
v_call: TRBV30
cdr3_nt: TGTGCCTCCTTCCATCACCGCGGATACACTGAAGCTTTCTTT
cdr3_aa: CASFHHRGYTEAFF

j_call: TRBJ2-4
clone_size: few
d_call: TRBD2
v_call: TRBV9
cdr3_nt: TGTGCCAGCAGCGTCGGGGGGGCCAAAAACATTCAGTACTTC
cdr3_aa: CASSVGGAKNIQYF

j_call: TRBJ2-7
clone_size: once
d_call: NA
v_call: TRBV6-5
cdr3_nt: TGTGCCAGCAGTTACACCGGGGAGCAGTACTTC
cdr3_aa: CASSYTGEQYF

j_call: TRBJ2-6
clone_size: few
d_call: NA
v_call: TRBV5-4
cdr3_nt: TGTGCCAGCAGTACCGGGACATTCCTCTCTGGGGCCAACGTCCTGACTTTC
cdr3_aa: CASSTGTFLSGANVLTF

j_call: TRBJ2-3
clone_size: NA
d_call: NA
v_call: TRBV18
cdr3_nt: TGTGCCAGCTCCCAGCGGGATACGCAGTATTTT
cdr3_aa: CASSQRDTQYF

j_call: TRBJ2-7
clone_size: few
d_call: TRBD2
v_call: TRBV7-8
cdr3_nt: TGTGCCAGCAGCTTAGGAGCGGGGGGTACCTACGAGCAGTACTTC
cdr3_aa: CASSLGAGGTYEQYF

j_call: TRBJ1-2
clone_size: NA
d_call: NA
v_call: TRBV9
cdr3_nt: TGTGCCAGCAGCGGGCAGGGGTTAGCTAACTATGGCTACACCTTC
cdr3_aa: CASSGQGLANYGYTF

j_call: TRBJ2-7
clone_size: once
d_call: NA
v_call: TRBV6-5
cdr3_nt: TGTGCCAGCTCGACGGAGAACCTCAACGAGCAGTACTTC
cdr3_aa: CASSTENLNEQYF

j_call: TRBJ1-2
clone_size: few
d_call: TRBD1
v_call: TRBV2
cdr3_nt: TGTGCCAGCAGTGAAGCTTTACAGGGGGTAGGTGGCTACACCTTC
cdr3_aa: CASSEALQGVGGYTF

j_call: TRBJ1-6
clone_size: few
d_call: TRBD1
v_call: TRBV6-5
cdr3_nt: TGTGCCAGCAGTGGACAGGGGGTTTCACCCCTCCACTTT
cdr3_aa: CASSGQGVSPLHF

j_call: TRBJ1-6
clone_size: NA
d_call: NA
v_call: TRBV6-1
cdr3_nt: TGTGCCAGCAGTGGCGGGATCTCCTATAATTCACCCCTCCACTTT
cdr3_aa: CASSGGISYNSPLHF